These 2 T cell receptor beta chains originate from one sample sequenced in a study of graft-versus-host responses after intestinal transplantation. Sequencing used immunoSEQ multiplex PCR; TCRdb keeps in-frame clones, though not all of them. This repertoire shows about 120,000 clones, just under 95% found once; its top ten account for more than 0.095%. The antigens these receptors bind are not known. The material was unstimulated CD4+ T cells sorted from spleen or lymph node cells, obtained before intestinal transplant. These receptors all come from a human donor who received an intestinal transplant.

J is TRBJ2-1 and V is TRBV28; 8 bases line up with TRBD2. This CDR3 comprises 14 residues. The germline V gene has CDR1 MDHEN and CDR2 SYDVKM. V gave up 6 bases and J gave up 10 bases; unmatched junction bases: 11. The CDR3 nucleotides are TGTGCCAGCAGGCGGGGGGCGCGCCAAGGGGAGCAGTTCTTC. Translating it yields CASRRGARQGEQFF.

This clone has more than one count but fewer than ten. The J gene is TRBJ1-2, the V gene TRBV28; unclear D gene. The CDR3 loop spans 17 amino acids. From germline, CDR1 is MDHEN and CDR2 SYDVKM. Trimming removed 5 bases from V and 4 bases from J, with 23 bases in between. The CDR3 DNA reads TGTGCCAGCAGTCCTGTATGGGTTGGGCTCCAGAGCTATGGCTACACCTTC. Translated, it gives CASSPVWVGLQSYGYTF.